Listed below are T cell receptor beta chains from one sample, sequenced in a study of metastatic and nonmetastatic thyroid tumors. Using MiXCR, TCRdb reanalyzed the PCR reads. The sample shows 25,000 to 35,000 clones, 25% to 30% of them seen only once. The sequenced sample was blood. All receptors derive from a female donor with papillary thyroid cancer or a benign thyroid nodule (not recorded which). Some clones in this sample may be carry-over from other donors' samples. Each CDR3 is given with its conserved first and last residue. D genes are given only for firm matches. For some rows the clone size is stated as once, few or many, or as a class when expanded; others skip it.

j_call d_call clone_size v_call cdr3_aa cdr3_nt
TRBJ1-1 - medium-sized TRBV30 CAWRQNTEAFF TGTGCCTGGAGACAGAACACTGAAGCTTTCTTT
TRBJ2-1 TRBD2 - TRBV4-2 CASTPRVAGVDYNEQFF TGTGCCAGCACTCCCAGAGTTGCGGGAGTGGACTACAATGAGCAGTTCTTC
TRBJ2-7 TRBD2 medium-sized TRBV20-1 CSARGSSGRTNSYEQYF TGCAGTGCTAGAGGCTCTAGCGGGAGAACAAACTCCTACGAGCAGTACTTC
TRBJ2-5 - many TRBV20-1 CSARDFGVGKTQYF TGCAGTGCTAGAGATTTTGGGGTCGGAAAGACCCAGTACTTC
TRBJ1-1 TRBD1 many TRBV19 CASSRPGTGDTEAFF TGTGCCAGTTCTCGTCCCGGGACAGGGGACACTGAAGCTTTCTTT
TRBJ2-1 TRBD2 many TRBV6-2/TRBV6-3 CASSYSMLLAGGPREQFF TGTGCCAGCAGTTACTCGATGTTGCTAGCGGGAGGGCCGCGGGAGCAGTTCTTC
TRBJ2-5 - many TRBV5-1 CASSWGRQTQETQYF TGCGCCAGCAGCTGGGGGCGGCAGACCCAAGAGACCCAGTACTTC
TRBJ2-3 - - TRBV6-1 CASSEPRASTDTQYF TGTGCCAGCAGTGAACCTCGGGCAAGCACAGATACGCAGTATTTT
TRBJ2-7 TRBD1 - TRBV2 CASSVLINGGTGGNEQYF TGTGCCAGCAGTGTATTAATAAACGGAGGGACAGGGGGCAACGAGCAGTACTTC
TRBJ2-5 - few TRBV12-3/TRBV12-4 CASSPRGLETQYF TGTGCCAGCAGTCCTAGGGGCCTGGAGACCCAGTACTTC